The rows below give T cell receptor beta chains drawn from one sample of a study of PD-1 blockade in classical Hodgkin lymphoma. Using immunoSEQ multiplex PCR, the repertoire was profiled, and TCRdb retains in-frame clones only, with some absent. The sample records around 41,000 clones, approximately 70% being singletons. The sample was peripheral blood mononuclear cells (PBMCs), taken before the second cycle of nivolumab. These receptors originate from a human donor with classical Hodgkin lymphoma. Each CDR3 is given without its conserved first and last residue. The order of the fields is V gene, J gene, CDR3 protein.

TRBV11-3	TRBJ2-5	ASSLDKQGGPSIETQY
TRBV4-2	TRBJ2-5	ASSQAYGDETQY
TRBV15	TRBJ1-1	ATSSTDRNTEAF
TRBV21-1	TRBJ2-5	ASSKYQTGYRTQY
TRBV6-1	TRBJ2-7	ASSEQLSYEQY
TRBV10-2	TRBJ2-7	ASSDSTSPTYEQY
TRBV9	TRBJ2-7	ASSVGGFHEQY
TRBV6-5	TRBJ1-3	ASSYSGGGGNTIY
TRBV19	TRBJ2-2	ASKIQSNTGELF
TRBV13	TRBJ2-1	ASSPLGQREYNEQF
TRBV5-4	TRBJ1-4	ASSLRTGTNEKLF